The TCR beta chain described here comes from a study of patients and donors after allogeneic stem cell transplantation. This clonotype was found a few times. The CDR3 covers 15 residues. Per germline, CDR1 MNHEY and CDR2 SMNVEV (reference sequence). Trimming cost V 6 bases and J 7 bases; bases outside gene matches: 12. TCRdb redid the calling of the RT-PCR reads with MiXCR, one entry per CDR3 protein. The sample lists about 410,000 distinct CDR3 sequences, approximately 16% occurring once. This receptor was taken from a human donor who was either an allogeneic HSCT recipient or a stem cell or donor lymphocyte infusion donor (not recorded which). It is not recorded whose cells these are; they may come from a transplant donor. The genes are TRBV27 and TRBJ1-5; TRBD1 matches at 7 bases. Sequenced material: blood, either unsorted or a sorted T cell fraction (not recorded which). For the CDR3, the DNA is TGTGCCAGCAGCCCCTCTACAGGGGCTGGGCAGCCCCAGCATTTT. Translating gives CASSPSTGAGQPQHF.